These 29 T cell receptor beta chains share one sample of origin, sequenced in a study of PD-1 blockade in classical Hodgkin lymphoma. Sequencing was performed with immunoSEQ multiplex PCR; in TCRdb, only in-frame clones are kept and a portion is missing. The sample carries approximately 90,000 clones, about nine tenths recorded once. Relapse was seen in all patients after autologous stem cell transplantation, and brentuximab vedotin exposure was variable. Source: peripheral blood mononuclear cells (PBMCs), taken before the second cycle of nivolumab. The receptors were sampled from a human donor with classical Hodgkin lymphoma.

The chain employs TRBV9 and TRBJ1-1; D might be TRBD1 (5 bases). The V gene's germline CDR1 is SGDLS and CDR2 YYNGEE. Deletions cut 4 bases from V and 14 bases from J, with 21 bases between. CDR3 length: 13 residues. The CDR3 DNA reads as TGTGCCAGCAGCTTGGGGGACGAGGCAGGGCCGTTCTTT. Its protein product is CASSLGDEAGPFF. Filled out from reference TRBV9 and TRBJ1-1, the complete variable domain reads DSGVTQTPKHLITATGQRVTLRCSPRSGDLSVYWYQQSLDQGLQFLIQYYNGEERAKGNILERFSAQQFPDLHSELNLSSLELGDSALYFCASSLGDEAGPFFGQGTRLTVV.

The V and J genes are TRBV6-5 and TRBJ1-1; D may be TRBD1 (5 bases). Trimming cost V 6 bases and J 4 bases, with 18 bases left between them. Germline assignment: CDR1 MNHEY and CDR2 SVGAGI. The CDR3 spans 15 residues. The DNA for the CDR3 is TGTGCCAGCAGGGGGACCGCTAGGAGTGGCACTGAAGCTTTCTTT. Translated, it gives CASRGTARSGTEAFF.

The chain couples TRBV28 to TRBJ2-3; the match to TRBD1 covers 9 bases. The trim removed 6 bases at V and 7 bases at J, leaving 8 bases unmatched. Germline CDR1 and CDR2: MDHEN and SYDVKM. The CDR3 loop spans 14 amino acids. The CDR3: CASRTDRGLNTQYF. CDR3 nucleotides: TGTGCCAGCAGGACGGACAGGGGACTAAATACGCAGTATTTT.

This chain links TRBV9 with TRBJ1-1; D is unclear. Germline CDR1 SGDLS, CDR2 YYNGEE. The CDR3 contains 14 residues. Deletions cut 0 bases from V and 6 bases from J, with 12 bases between. As DNA, the CDR3 is TGTGCCAGCAGCGTAGCAGGTGGTAGCCCTGAAGCTTTCTTT. It specifies CASSVAGGSPEAFF. The full variable domain, its missing parts supplied by reference TRBV9 and TRBJ1-1, is DSGVTQTPKHLITATGQRVTLRCSPRSGDLSVYWYQQSLDQGLQFLIQYYNGEERAKGNILERFSAQQFPDLHSELNLSSLELGDSALYFCASSVAGGSPEAFFGQGTRLTVV.

The chain combines TRBV30 with TRBJ1-2; D is unresolved. There are 11 residues in the CDR3. The ends were cut back, 0 bases at V and 7 bases at J, with 6 bases in the middle. Germline V lookup: CDR1 GTSNPN, CDR2 SVGIG (reference sequence). The CDR3 reads CAWSVGRGYTF. The CDR3 DNA reads TGTGCCTGGAGTGTTGGTCGTGGCTACACCTTC.

The V gene is TRBV7-8, the J gene TRBJ1-4, with D tentatively TRBD1 (5 bases). The CDR3 has 18 amino acids. The germline gives CDR1 SGHVS, CDR2 FQNEAQ. V lost 0 bases and J lost 1, with 15 bases in between. CDR3 DNA sequence: TGTGCCAGCAGCTTAGCGGTGACGGGGCTCCAAACTAATGAAAAACTGTTTTTT. It codes for CASSLAVTGLQTNEKLFF.

The rearrangement uses TRBV6-5 and TRBJ1-1, with 9 bases aligning to TRBD1. Trimming cost V 5 bases and J 5 bases; bases outside gene matches: 6. This CDR3 is 14 amino acids long. Germline V gene lookup returns CDR1 MNHEY and CDR2 SVGAGI. CDR3 amino acids: CASSEQGAPTEAFF. The DNA for the CDR3 is TGTGCCAGCAGTGAACAGGGGGCGCCGACTGAAGCTTTCTTT.

The chain has TRBV28 and TRBJ1-5; no firm D call. V gave up 2 bases and J gave up 8 bases, with 13 bases separating them. Germline V lookup: CDR1 MDHEN, CDR2 SYDVKM. This CDR3 is 14 amino acids long. For the CDR3, the DNA is TGTGCCAGCAGTTTAAGCGGGAGGAGAGAGCCCCAGCATTTT. Translated, it gives CASSLSGRREPQHF.

The chain is built from TRBV6-1 and TRBJ2-2, with 10 bases aligning to TRBD1. Germline CDR1 reads MNHNS; CDR2 reads SASEGT. The CDR3 sequence is 14 residues long. V shed 7 bases, J shed 5 bases, and the junction held 4 bases outside the gene matches. CDR3 protein: CASTGTGVTGELFF. As DNA, the CDR3 is TGTGCCAGCACCGGGACAGGGGTGACCGGGGAGCTGTTTTTT.

The gene calls are TRBV30 and TRBJ1-2; D might be TRBD1 (5 bases). CDR3 length: 14 amino acids. Trimming pared 5 bases from V and 4 bases from J, leaving 17 bases between. Germline V gives CDR1 GTSNPN, CDR2 SVGIG (reference sequence). CDR3 sequence: CAWGPEGLGYGYTF. The CDR3 nucleotides are TGTGCCTGGGGTCCTGAGGGGCTTGGCTATGGCTACACCTTC.

J is TRBJ2-1 and V is TRBV7-3; 11 positions agree with TRBD2. J gave up 5 bases and V 5 bases, and 5 bases lay outside the gene matches. CDR1 and CDR2 (germline): SGHTA, FQGTGA. There are 15 residues in the CDR3. CDR3 amino acids: CASSIRLAGNNEQFF. CDR3 DNA: TGTGCCAGCAGCATTCGACTAGCGGGAAACAATGAGCAGTTCTTC.

V gene TRBV30 combines with J gene TRBJ1-5, with D possibly TRBD1 on 6 matching bases. The CDR3 runs 16 residues. Deletions cut 0 bases from V and 3 bases from J, with 15 bases between. Germline V gene sequence: CDR1 GTSNPN, CDR2 SVGIG (reference sequence). DNA for the CDR3: TGTGCCTGGAGTGTCCCTACTACAGGGAACAATCAGCCCCAGCATTTT. Translation: CAWSVPTTGNNQPQHF.

The rearrangement uses TRBV7-9 and TRBJ1-3; TRBD1 is a possible D gene (5 bases). Trimming took 5 bases from V and 4 from J, leaving 18 bases between them. Germline CDR1 reads SEHNR; CDR2 reads FQNEAQ (reference sequence). This CDR3 has 16 amino acids. The CDR3 sequence is CASSLPGGGAGNTIYF. Here the CDR3 DNA reads TGTGCCAGCAGCCTCCCCGGGGGAGGAGCAGGAAACACCATATATTTT.

J is TRBJ2-2 and V is TRBV5-8; D tentatively fits TRBD1 or TRBD2 (6 bases each). CDR1 is SGHTS, CDR2 YDEGEE, per germline. Trimming cost V 4 bases and J 3 bases, with 13 bases left between them. This CDR3 region has 15 residues. In nucleotides, the CDR3 is TGTGCCAGCAGCCTAAGGGGGGCGGACACCGGGGAGCTGTTTTTT. It yields the protein CASSLRGADTGELFF.

This clone was recorded only once. This chain links TRBV19 with TRBJ2-7, with 12 positions matching TRBD2. The germline V gene encodes CDR1 LNHDA and CDR2 SQIVND (reference sequence). The CDR3 has 18 amino acids. Trimming took 4 bases from V and 0 from J; bases not matched to a gene: 10. The CDR3 region is CASSTQLAGGPRSYEQYF. The DNA for the CDR3 is TGTGCCAGTAGTACACAGCTAGCGGGAGGGCCCCGCTCCTACGAGCAGTACTTC.

This chain joins TRBV18 and TRBJ1-2; TRBD1 is a possible D gene (5 bases). Trimming took off 5 bases at V and 2 bases at J, with 15 bases between the two ends. Per germline, CDR1 KGHSH and CDR2 LQKENI. This CDR3 has 15 residues. The chain's CDR3 is CASSLEDRLNYGYTF. The CDR3 nucleotides read TGTGCCAGCTCATTAGAAGACAGACTAAACTATGGCTACACCTTC.

This clone was seen once. The chain employs TRBV5-1 and TRBJ2-3; maybe TRBD2 (5 bases). CDR1 and CDR2 from the germline V gene are SGHRS and YFSETQ. CDR3 length: 16 amino acids. Trimming took off 1 base at V and 0 bases at J, with 12 bases between the two ends. The chain's CDR3 is CASSLSSGSSTDTQYF. CDR3 nucleotide sequence: TGCGCCAGCAGCTTGTCCAGCGGTTCTAGCACAGATACGCAGTATTTT.

The chain links TRBV6-5 to TRBJ2-7, with TRBD1 identical over 10 bases. CDR1 MNHEY and CDR2 SVGAGI come from the germline V gene. The CDR3 spans 14 residues. The V and J ends lost 4 bases and 4 bases, in that order; junction bases with no gene match: 4. CDR3 nucleotide sequence: TGTGCCAGCAGTTCTGGACAGGGGGTATACGAGCAGTACTTC. As protein: CASSSGQGVYEQYF.

The rearrangement links TRBV6-1 to TRBJ2-7; TRBD1 is a possible D gene (5 bases). The CDR3 runs to 14 residues. The V and J ends lost 0 bases and 2 bases respectively, with 8 bases between them. Germline V gene data show CDR1 as MNHNS and CDR2 as SASEGT. CDR3 protein: CASSEARQTYEQYF. CDR3 nucleotides: TGTGCCAGCAGTGAAGCGCGACAGACCTACGAGCAGTACTTC.

This clone was seen only a few times. The V call is TRBV5-1, the J call TRBJ1-2; the match to TRBD1 covers 7 bases. This CDR3 contains 14 residues. Germline CDR1 is SGHRS and CDR2 is YFSETQ. The J segment lost 7 bases and the V segment lost 0 bases, leaving 6 bases of the junction unmatched. The CDR3 nucleotides are TGCGCCAGCAGCTTGGCCGAGACAGGGAGTGGCTACACCTTC. It specifies CASSLAETGSGYTF. Supplemented by reference TRBV5-1 and TRBJ1-2, the full variable domain reads KAGVTQTPRYLIKTRGQQVTLSCSPISGHRSVSWYQQTPGQGLQFLFEYFSETQRNKGNFPGRFSGRQFSNSRSEMNVSTLELGDSALYLCASSLAETGSGYTFGSGTRLTVV.

The chain is built from TRBV5-5 and TRBJ2-7; 10 bases fit TRBD1. Germline-derived CDR1 and CDR2 are SGHKS and YYEKEE (reference sequence). CDR3 size: 16 residues. Unmatched junction bases numbered 12, after V lost 2 bases and J lost 7 bases. In DNA form, the CDR3 reads TGTGCCAGCAGCTTTCCCAGGACAGGGGGTGGAGGGGAGCAGTACTTC. Translation gives CASSFPRTGGGGEQYF.

This chain joins TRBV27 and TRBJ1-1; TRBD1 matches at 9 bases. Germline lookup yields CDR1 MNHEY and CDR2 SMNVEV (reference sequence). The CDR3 contains 13 residues. J lost 9 bases, V lost 0 bases, and 2 bases had no gene match. This CDR3 is CASSLSGTGKAFF. The CDR3 bases are TGTGCCAGCAGTTTATCCGGGACAGGGAAAGCTTTCTTT.

This sequence joins TRBV27 and TRBJ2-5, with D maybe TRBD2 (5 bases). CDR3 length: 14 residues. Deletions cut 3 bases from V and 1 base from J, with 9 bases between. Germline-derived CDR1 and CDR2 are MNHEY and SMNVEV (reference sequence). CDR3 amino acids: CASSFQGLQETQYF. DNA of the CDR3: TGTGCCAGCAGTTTCCAAGGACTCCAAGAGACCCAGTACTTC.

The chain has TRBV28 and TRBJ1-5; no firm D call. This CDR3 region has 14 residues. Trimming cost V 4 bases and J 7 bases, with 14 bases left between them. Germline V gives CDR1 MDHEN, CDR2 SYDVKM. CDR3 bases: TGTGCCAGCAGTTCCCCATACTTGAGGCAGCCCCAGCATTTT. Protein sequence: CASSSPYLRQPQHF.

The chain links TRBV4-1 to TRBJ2-7; TRBD2 aligns across 7 bases. The germline V gene has CDR1 MGHRA and CDR2 YSYEKL. V was pared by 1 base and J by 6 bases, with 9 bases of the junction left unmatched. This CDR3 comprises 15 residues. In nucleotides, the CDR3 is TGCGCCAGCAGCCAAGCAGGGTCGGGGGGTGGCGAGCAGTACTTC. It encodes CASSQAGSGGGEQYF.

J is TRBJ1-6 and V is TRBV15; tentatively, D is TRBD1 (6 bases). Deletions cut 8 bases from V and 7 bases from J, with 30 bases between. Looked up from germline, CDR1 is LNHNV and CDR2 is YYDKDF (reference sequence). The CDR3 extends over 19 amino acids. The CDR3 coding sequence is TGTGCCACCCAAGGGCACACAGGGAGCAATACTCTGGGGAATTCACCCCTCCACTTT. It codes for CATQGHTGSNTLGNSPLHF. The full variable domain, in which reference TRBV15 and TRBJ1-6 provide the parts outside the CDR3, is DAMVIQNPRYQVTQFGKPVTLSCSQTLNHNVMYWYQQKSSQAPKLLFHYYDKDFNNEADTPDNFQSRRPNTSFCFLDIRSPGLGDTAMYLCATQGHTGSNTLGNSPLHFGNGTRLTVT.

The genes are TRBV2 and TRBJ2-7; 10 bases align to TRBD2. This CDR3 is built from 15 residues. With V trimmed by 7 bases and J by 2 bases, 8 bases remained unmatched. Germline V CDR1 and CDR2: SNHLY, FYNNEI. The DNA for the CDR3 is TGTGCCAGCATCCAGCGGGAGGGCCCTACCTACGAGCAGTACTTC. This translates into CASIQREGPTYEQYF.

The V gene is TRBV21-1, the J gene TRBJ1-2. TRBV21-1 is a recognized pseudogene. The CDR3 contains 14 residues. The CDR3 DNA sequence: TGTGCCAGCAGCAATGTTAGGGATGACTATGGCTACACCTTC. This sequence encodes CASSNVRDDYGYTF.

The rearrangement uses TRBV19 and TRBJ1-4; TRBD1 is a possible D gene (5 bases). V was pared by 5 bases and J by 0 bases, with 22 bases between. The CDR3 runs to 19 residues. From germline, CDR1 is LNHDA and CDR2 SQIVND (reference sequence). The CDR3 loop reads CASSRASWTSGATNEKLFF. In DNA form, the CDR3 reads TGTGCCAGTAGTCGCGCCTCCTGGACATCCGGCGCAACTAATGAAAAACTGTTTTTT.